This T cell receptor beta chain was documented in a study of cytomegalovirus exposure and HLA in healthy donors. Regarding the study as a whole: Among TCR beta chains, those listed as cytomegalovirus-associated numbered over 150. A later analysis showed that HLA-associated TCR beta chains had undergone more clonal expansion than equally common others.

With 60 Vbeta and 13 Jbeta primers, the PCR was carried out. The repertoire was sequenced with immunoSEQ multiplex PCR; TCRdb's copy has only in-frame clones and lacks some. The sample holds about 130,000 clones, about 10% seen once. This clone was seen a handful of times. Antigen unknown. Other DNA sequences of this sample code for an identical CDR3. This CDR3 has 15 amino acids. Deletions cut 4 bases from V and 0 bases from J, with 11 bases between. Germline V CDR1 and CDR2: SGHNT, YENEEA. The clonotype was recovered from a woman between 18 and 29 years old in good health and CMV-seropositive. The chain combines TRBV11-3 with TRBJ2-3; possibly TRBD2 for D (5 bases). Sequencing was carried out using PBMCs. The CDR3 bases are TGTGCCAGCAGCTATTACAGCGGTAGCACAGATACGCAGTATTTT. Translating gives CASSYYSGSTDTQYF.